This TCR beta chain was observed in a study of blood T cells in healthy people across ages. This CDR3 has 15 amino acids. V was clipped by 2 bases and J by 6 bases; unmatched bases: 8. CDR1 is SGHRS, CDR2 YFSETQ, per germline. Combining a sample-barcoded 5' primer with a J-beta primer mix, a second PCR ran for 7 to 11 cycles. TCRdb recomputed calls from the 5' RACE reads with MiXCR, one row per CDR3 protein. The sample carries some 1.5 million distinct CDR3 sequences, roughly 30% recorded once. This clonotype was found many times. The antigen is undetermined. Findings and limits, study-wide: Naive T cell percentage strongly correlated with TCR beta diversity. The long-lived group displayed more naive CD4+ cells, plus higher diversity, than the aged donors did.

Donor samples were obtained from healthy Caucasian individuals from Russia, aged about 6 to 95. Source material: blood. V is TRBV5-1 and J is TRBJ2-7; 10 bases fit TRBD1. The TCR was taken from a woman in her thirties in good health. CDR3 sequence reads: CASSLPGTGASEQYF. CDR3 DNA sequence: TGCGCCAGCAGCTTACCCGGGACAGGGGCGTCCGAGCAGTACTTC.